This T cell receptor (beta chain) was found in a study of blood T cells in healthy people across ages. Study outcomes and limitations: It was not possible, with unsorted PBMCs, to conclusively compare naive and antigen-experienced cells.

Germline CDR1 reads MNHEY; CDR2 reads SMNVEV (reference sequence). The V gene lost 0 bases and the J gene lost 1 base, with 7 bases spanning the gap. This CDR3 contains 16 residues. A second PCR, run for about 7 to 12 cycles, used a sample-barcoded 5' primer plus a J-beta primer mix. Each CDR3 protein is one row after TCRdb ran MiXCR on the 5' RACE reads. The sample consists of about 380,000 distinct CDR3 sequences, roughly half of them appearing once. About this clonotype itself: Its antigen is undetermined.

The chain carries TRBV27 and TRBJ2-6, with TRBD1 as a possible D gene (6 bases). The source is a man in his fifties or sixties in good health. Sequenced material: blood. This chain's CDR3 is CASSLSQGSGANVLTF. CDR3 bases: TGTGCCAGCAGTTTATCGCAGGGGTCTGGGGCCAACGTCCTGACTTTC.